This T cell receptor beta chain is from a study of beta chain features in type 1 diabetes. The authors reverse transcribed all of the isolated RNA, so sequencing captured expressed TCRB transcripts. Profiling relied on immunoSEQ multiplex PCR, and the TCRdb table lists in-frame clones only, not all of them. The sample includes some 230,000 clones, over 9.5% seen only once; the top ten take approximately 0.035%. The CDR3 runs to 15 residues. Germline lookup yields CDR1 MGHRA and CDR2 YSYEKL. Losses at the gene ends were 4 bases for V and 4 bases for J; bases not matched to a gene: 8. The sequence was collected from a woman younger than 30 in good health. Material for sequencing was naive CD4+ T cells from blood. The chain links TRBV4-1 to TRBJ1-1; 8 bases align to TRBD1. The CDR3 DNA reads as TGCGCCAGCAGCCCCTGGCAGGGGGCTGTCACTGAAGCTTTCTTT. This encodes CASSPWQGAVTEAFF.